A single sample is the source of the 14 T cell receptor beta chains below, sequenced in a study of T cells in localized non-small cell lung cancer. TCRdb's table, derived via immunoSEQ multiplex PCR, lists solely in-frame clones and lacks some. The sample records about 72,000 clones, around four fifths being singletons. The material sequenced was peripheral blood, taken before any cancer treatment. These receptors all stem from a female donor older than 55 with stage I lung adenocarcinoma.

V usage is TRBV2 and J usage is TRBJ2-1; D not resolved. This CDR3 contains 11 residues. Germline values: CDR1 SNHLY, CDR2 FYNNEI. Trimming took off 2 bases at V and 6 bases at J, with 2 bases between the two ends. The chain's CDR3 is CASSETNEQFF. The CDR3 DNA reads TGTGCCAGCAGTGAAACCAATGAGCAGTTCTTC. Drawing the rest from reference TRBV2 and TRBJ2-1, the complete variable domain is EPEVTQTPSHQVTQMGQEVILRCVPISNHLYFYWYRQILGQKVEFLVSFYNNEISEKSEIFDDQFSVERPDGSNFTLKIRSTKLEDSAMYFCASSETNEQFFGPGTRLTVL.

This clone was detected only a few times. The J gene is TRBJ1-6, the V gene TRBV6-5, with D maybe TRBD1 (5 bases). The germline V and J ends were trimmed by 2 bases and 5 bases, with 7 bases remaining between them. This CDR3 is 14 amino acids long. The germline CDR1 and CDR2 sequences are MNHEY and SVGAGI. The CDR3 sequence is CASSYEGNNSPLHF. As DNA, the CDR3 is TGTGCCAGCAGTTACGAGGGGAATAATTCACCCCTCCACTTT.

The chain links TRBV10-1 to TRBJ1-1, with a weak D call TRBD1 (5 bases). Germline loops: CDR1 WNHNN, CDR2 SYGVQD (reference sequence). The CDR3 consists of 13 residues. Trimming took 6 bases from V and 1 from J, leaving 9 bases between them. CDR3 amino acids: CASSRGRNTEAFF. CDR3 nucleotides: TGCGCCAGCAGCCGGGGACGGAACACTGAAGCTTTCTTT.

The chain carries TRBV7-9 and TRBJ1-2, with D perhaps TRBD1 (6 bases). V was clipped by 1 base and J by 4 bases, with 16 bases between them. The CDR3 spans 16 residues. Per germline, CDR1 SEHNR and CDR2 FQNEAQ (reference sequence). The CDR3 loop reads CASSLDVRGESYGYTF. In nucleotides, the CDR3 is TGTGCCAGCAGCTTAGATGTCAGGGGCGAGAGCTATGGCTACACCTTC.

This clone was seen a single time. The chain links TRBV5-1 to TRBJ1-2; 7 bases agree with TRBD1. Trimming removed 1 base from V and 4 bases from J; junction bases left unmatched: 4. The CDR3 spans 14 residues. Germline CDR1 SGHRS, CDR2 YFSETQ. DNA of the CDR3: TGCGCCAGCAGCTTGAGGGACAGTACCTATGGCTACACCTTC. As protein: CASSLRDSTYGYTF.

The rearrangement joins TRBV10-2 to TRBJ1-1, with a tentative D call TRBD1 (5 bases). Germline assignment: CDR1 WSHSY and CDR2 SAAADI. CDR3 length: 15 amino acids. The V end lost 2 bases, the J end lost 0 bases, and 10 bases lay between the germline ends. The CDR3 DNA reads TGCGCCAGCAGTGAGGGGGCGGGGATGAACACTGAAGCTTTCTTT. Protein product: CASSEGAGMNTEAFF.

V usage is TRBV7-9 and J usage is TRBJ1-2, with D perhaps matching TRBD1 (6 bases). Per germline, CDR1 SEHNR and CDR2 FQNEAQ (reference sequence). The CDR3 has 17 amino acids. The ends were cut back, 7 bases at V and 2 bases at J, with 23 bases in the middle. The CDR3 bases are TGTGCCAGCATCCTTAATAACTACAGGGAGAACAACTATGGCTACACCTTC. Its translation is CASILNNYRENNYGYTF.

This sequence joins TRBV5-6 and TRBJ2-6; perhaps TRBD2 as D (6 bases). Germline V gives CDR1 SGHDT, CDR2 YYEEEE. The CDR3 loop spans 19 amino acids. V lost 4 bases and J 1 base, leaving 21 bases between the germline ends. CDR3: CASSGKPGALGSGANVLTF. CDR3 nucleotides: TGTGCCAGCAGCGGGAAACCGGGAGCACTGGGGTCTGGGGCCAACGTCCTGACTTTC.

The sample holds one count of this clone. The chain carries TRBV15 and TRBJ2-5; D unresolved. There are 15 residues in the CDR3. Germline lookup yields CDR1 LNHNV and CDR2 YYDKDF (reference sequence). With 0 bases removed from V and 1 base from J, the gap between germline ends came to 9 bases. CDR3 coding DNA: TGTGCCACCAGCAGAGATGTCGGCGTCCAAGAGACCCAGTACTTC. Its translation is CATSRDVGVQETQYF.

This clone was seen only a few times. The chain uses TRBV6-1 and TRBJ2-5, with TRBD1 matching over 10 bases. Germline loops: CDR1 MNHNS, CDR2 SASEGT. This CDR3 has 16 amino acids. With V trimmed by 4 bases and J by 5 bases, 10 bases remained unmatched. Here the CDR3 DNA reads TGTGCCAGCAGTGGCCAGACAGGGGGCGAGGGGGAGACCCAGTACTTC. Protein sequence: CASSGQTGGEGETQYF.

The genes are TRBV5-4 and TRBJ1-2; TRBD1 is a possible D gene (6 bases). Per the germline V gene, CDR1 is SGHNT and CDR2 is YYREEE (reference sequence). There are 14 residues in the CDR3. Trimming removed 0 bases at V and 13 bases at J, with 19 bases between. CDR3 DNA sequence: TGTGCCAGCAGCTTGGTGGTGGGACAAACTTCCTTCACCTTC. It yields the protein CASSLVVGQTSFTF.

This clone was detected only once. CDR3 region: CASSDGRAHREQFF. In nucleotides, the CDR3 is TGTGCCAGCAGCGACGGGAGGGCGCATCGTGAGCAGTTCTTC. This chain connects TRBV5-4 to TRBJ2-1; TRBD2 matches at 8 bases. V lost 4 bases to trimming and J lost 9 bases; unmatched junction nucleotides: 9. Germline loops: CDR1 SGHNT, CDR2 YYREEE (reference sequence). CDR3 size: 14 residues.

This clone has just one count. The chain carries TRBV29-1 and TRBJ2-5; 7 positions match TRBD2. Germline values: CDR1 SQVTM, CDR2 ANQGSEA. V trimming: 7 bases; J trimming: 4 bases; junction bases outside the gene matches: 9. This CDR3 comprises 13 residues. Here the CDR3 DNA reads TGCAGCGGCGAGGAGGGAGGGAGAGAGACCCAGTACTTC. The encoded protein is CSGEEGGRETQYF.

The J gene is TRBJ2-2, the V gene TRBV5-1; D unresolved. CDR1 and CDR2 from the germline V gene are SGHRS and YFSETQ. The CDR3 spans 19 residues. Deletions cut 3 bases from V and 6 bases from J, with 27 bases between. The CDR3 loop is CASSSGRMGGIQSAGELFF. The CDR3 region has the DNA TGCGCCAGCAGCTCAGGCCGTATGGGCGGTATACAGTCAGCCGGGGAGCTGTTTTTT. Using reference TRBV5-1 and TRBJ2-2 for the parts outside the CDR3, the full variable domain is KAGVTQTPRYLIKTRGQQVTLSCSPISGHRSVSWYQQTPGQGLQFLFEYFSETQRNKGNFPGRFSGRQFSNSRSEMNVSTLELGDSALYLCASSSGRMGGIQSAGELFFGEGSRLTVL.